This T cell receptor beta chain was captured in a study of blood T cell repertoires in COVID-19. Whole-study context: Samples representing acute and convalescent COVID-19 were sourced from the United States, Italy and Spain. T cells, B-cell-depleted T cells, or PBMCs provided the cDNA or gDNA that served as material.

CDR3 length: 14 amino acids. The germline V gene encodes CDR1 MNHNY and CDR2 SVGAGI (reference sequence). With 0 bases removed from V and 5 bases from J, the gap between germline ends came to 7 bases. In the source study's methods: Reference gene primer amplification in the assay estimated nucleated cell counts. Profiling relied on immunoSEQ multiplex PCR, and the TCRdb table lists in-frame clones only, not all of them. V and J calls and clone size are given by that table; D and trimming were obtained from the DNA. The data hold 100,000 to 110,000 clones, with 80% to 90% observed a single time. The sample taken for sequencing was peripheral blood. V gene TRBV6-6 combines with J gene TRBJ2-2; no reliable D call. The TCR sequence derives from a human donor in a cohort sampled during active COVID-19. In DNA, the CDR3 is TGTGCCAGCAGTTACTCGATGGAGACCGGGGAGCTGTTTTTT. Translation gives CASSYSMETGELFF.